A selection of T cell receptor beta chains follows, all from one sample in a study of T cells after yellow fever vaccination. MiXCR, applied by TCRdb to the 5' RACE reads, yields one record per CDR3 protein. The sample consists of some 15,000 distinct CDR3 sequences, 6% to 9.5% of them appearing once. The sequencing used PBMCs, either bulk or a sorted T-cell subset (CD4+, CD8+, memory, or dextramer-sorted; not recorded which), collected on the day of the yellow fever booster vaccination. The receptors were gathered from a man younger than 35 who received the YFV17D yellow fever vaccine. Both conserved end residues are part of each CDR3. The order of the fields is J gene, clone size, V gene, D gene, CDR3 protein, CDR3 DNA. The D gene is left open where the match is weak. Not every row has a clone size; where given, it reads once, few, many or a size class.

>TRBJ2-5|medium-sized|TRBV28|.
CASSLSGGAETQYF
TGTGCCAGCAGTTTAAGTGGGGGGGCTGAGACCCAGTACTTC
>TRBJ2-3|.|TRBV4-1|.
CASSQVDLIYTDTQYF
TGCGCCAGCAGCCAAGTAGATCTAATCTACACAGATACGCAGTATTTT
>TRBJ2-2|.|TRBV11-2|.
CASSLFRGAGELFF
TGTGCCAGCAGCTTATTTAGGGGAGCCGGGGAGCTGTTTTTT
>TRBJ2-2|many|TRBV2|.
CASRFQGDGELFF
TGTGCCAGCAGGTTCCAGGGAGACGGGGAGCTGTTTTTT
>TRBJ1-5|many|TRBV12-3/TRBV12-4|.
CASSLGGSVNQPQHF
TGTGCCAGCAGTTTAGGGGGTTCGGTCAATCAGCCCCAGCATTTT
>TRBJ1-2|many|TRBV10-3|.
CAISERSNYGYTF
TGTGCCATCAGTGAGCGAAGTAACTATGGCTACACCTTC
>TRBJ2-1|many|TRBV20-1|.
CSGRAGDGEQFF
TGCAGTGGTCGGGCTGGCGACGGTGAGCAGTTCTTC
>TRBJ2-3|medium-sized|TRBV20-1|TRBD1
CSAPDRGLDTQYF
TGCAGTGCTCCCGACAGGGGACTGGATACGCAGTATTTT
>TRBJ1-2|medium-sized|TRBV12-3/TRBV12-4|.
CASSLYNSYNYGYTF
TGTGCCAGCAGCCTTTATAACAGCTATAACTATGGCTACACCTTC
>TRBJ1-6|many|TRBV6-2/TRBV6-3|.
CASREAGRRINSPLHF
TGTGCCAGCAGAGAAGCGGGGAGACGGATTAATTCACCCCTCCACTTT
>TRBJ2-5|many|TRBV20-1|TRBD2
CSADSGGAVETQYF
TGCAGTGCCGATAGCGGGGGGGCAGTAGAGACCCAGTACTTC
>TRBJ2-5|few|TRBV5-5|.
CASSFEDQETQYF
TGTGCCAGCAGCTTCGAAGACCAAGAGACCCAGTACTTC
>TRBJ2-3|many|TRBV4-1|.
CASSQLVFGTDTQYF
TGCGCCAGCAGCCAATTAGTTTTTGGCACAGATACGCAGTATTTT
>TRBJ2-3|once|TRBV5-1|TRBD1
CASSLTGALSTDTQYF
TGCGCCAGCAGCTTGACAGGGGCCCTTAGCACAGATACGCAGTATTTT
>TRBJ2-1|many|TRBV21-1|.
CASSKALRGSSYNEQFF
TGTGCCAGCAGCAAAGCGCTTCGCGGAAGCTCCTACAATGAGCAGTTCTTC
>TRBJ2-3|many|TRBV7-3|TRBD1
CASSLGQTSTDTQYF
TGTGCCAGCAGCTTGGGACAGACTAGCACAGATACGCAGTATTTT
>TRBJ2-2|medium-sized|TRBV11-2|.
CASSLVRTGELFF
TGTGCCAGCAGCTTAGTACGCACCGGGGAGCTGTTTTTT
>TRBJ2-3|many|TRBV5-1|TRBD2
CASSSGTSGGSGTDTQYF
TGCGCCAGCAGCTCAGGGACTAGCGGGGGATCCGGCACAGATACGCAGTATTTT
>TRBJ1-1|many|TRBV3-1|.
CASSRGLNTEAFF
TGTGCCAGCAGCCGGGGCCTAAACACTGAAGCTTTCTTT
>TRBJ2-3|many|TRBV5-1|.
CASHAGTDTQYF
TGCGCCAGCCACGCGGGAACAGATACGCAGTATTTT
>TRBJ1-1|many|TRBV7-5|.
CISVPEASRTGLDTEAFF
.
>TRBJ1-2|medium-sized|TRBV4-1|.
CASSQTYPQVLVGYGYTF
TGCGCCAGCAGCCAAACGTACCCTCAGGTGCTAGTTGGCTATGGCTACACCTTC
>TRBJ2-5|many|TRBV14|.
CASSQTRGEDQETQYF
TGTGCCAGCAGCCAAACCAGGGGTGAAGACCAAGAGACCCAGTACTTC
>TRBJ1-1|many|TRBV2|.
CASSAEGSGTEAFF
TGTGCCAGCAGTGCCGAGGGCTCCGGCACTGAAGCTTTCTTT
>TRBJ1-1|many|TRBV5-1|.
CASSPEFLLYTEAFF
TGCGCCAGCAGTCCAGAATTCTTATTATACACTGAAGCTTTCTTT
>TRBJ2-7|many|TRBV7-9|.
CASSFFNRAEQYF
TGTGCCAGCAGCTTCTTTAACAGGGCCGAGCAGTACTTC
>TRBJ1-2|many|TRBV5-6|.
CASSFTSYGYTF
TGTGCCAGCAGCTTTACGAGCTATGGCTACACCTTC
>TRBJ2-5|.|TRBV10-1|.
CASSERRVETQYF
TGCGCCAGCAGTGAGAGGAGGGTTGAGACCCAGTACTTC
>TRBJ2-7|.|TRBV9|.
CASSVEALSYEQYF
TGTGCCAGCAGCGTAGAGGCCCTCTCCTACGAGCAGTACTTC
>TRBJ2-5|many|TRBV20-1|.
CSARDQLSWGETQYF
TGCAGTGCTAGAGATCAGTTGTCCTGGGGGGAGACCCAGTACTTC
>TRBJ2-1|many|TRBV5-6|.
CASTMGPNNEQFF
TGTGCCAGCACCATGGGACCAAACAATGAGCAGTTCTTC
>TRBJ2-3|medium-sized|TRBV5-1|TRBD1
CASSQGQAGSGVTDTQYF
TGCGCCAGCAGCCAGGGACAGGCAGGGTCCGGGGTCACAGATACGCAGTATTTT
>TRBJ2-5|medium-sized|TRBV5-1|TRBD2
CASAPGLAEETQYF
TGCGCCAGCGCCCCCGGACTAGCGGAAGAGACCCAGTACTTC
>TRBJ1-5|many|TRBV20-1|.
CSARGSDYSNQPQHF
TGCAGTGCTAGAGGGAGTGACTATAGCAATCAGCCCCAGCATTTT
>TRBJ2-1|many|TRBV20-1|.
CSAREETLSYNEQFF
TGCAGTGCTAGAGAGGAAACTCTCTCCTACAATGAGCAGTTCTTC
>TRBJ2-1|many|TRBV21-1|.
CASSRTGVSTSYNEQFF
TGTGCCAGCAGCCGTACCGGGGTCAGCACCTCCTACAATGAGCAGTTCTTC
>TRBJ2-2|many|TRBV7-2|.
CASTPSARPGELFF
TGTGCCAGCACCCCAAGCGCCAGGCCCGGGGAGCTGTTTTTT
>TRBJ2-5|many|TRBV5-6|TRBD2
CASSFGGAGAYQETQYF
TGTGCCAGCAGCTTCGGGGGGGCGGGGGCGTACCAAGAGACCCAGTACTTC
>TRBJ2-4|many|TRBV6-2/TRBV6-3|.
CASSYSTAKNIQYF
TGTGCCAGCAGTTACTCGACAGCTAAAAACATTCAGTACTTC
>TRBJ2-3|many|TRBV7-2|.
CASSKTDNTQYF
TGTGCCAGCAGCAAGACGGATAATACGCAGTATTTT
>TRBJ2-1|many|TRBV20-1|.
CSARDLLKGVSSYNEQFF
TGCAGTGCTAGAGATCTCTTGAAGGGCGTTAGCTCCTACAATGAGCAGTTCTTC
>TRBJ2-3|medium-sized|TRBV7-3|TRBD1
CASCGQGGTDTQYF
TGTGCCAGCTGCGGACAGGGTGGGACAGATACGCAGTATTTT
>TRBJ2-1|medium-sized|TRBV6-5|.
CASSYSLWVNEQFF
TGTGCCAGCAGTTACTCTCTGTGGGTCAATGAGCAGTTCTTC
>TRBJ1-2|many|TRBV7-2|TRBD1
CASSPQQGNGYTF
TGTGCCAGCAGCCCCCAACAGGGGAATGGCTACACCTTC
>TRBJ1-3|many|TRBV11-2|.
CASSPPSGNTIYF
TGTGCCAGCAGCCCCCCCTCTGGAAACACCATATATTTT
>TRBJ1-1|many|TRBV7-3|.
CASSLVPSAEAFF
TGTGCCAGCAGCTTAGTCCCCTCCGCTGAAGCTTTCTTT
>TRBJ1-5|medium-sized|TRBV12-3/TRBV12-4|TRBD1
CASSQTGGLMPQHF
TGTGCCAGCAGCCAGACAGGGGGATTAATGCCCCAGCATTTT
>TRBJ2-7|medium-sized|TRBV5-6|.
CASSLYYEQYF
TGTGCCAGCAGCTTGTACTACGAGCAGTACTTC
>TRBJ1-6|medium-sized|TRBV4-1|TRBD1
CASSQRQGDRFNSPLHF
TGCGCCAGCAGCCAAAGACAGGGGGATCGCTTTAATTCACCCCTCCACTTT
>TRBJ1-4|many|TRBV20-1|.
CSARSVGDEKLFF
TGCAGTGCTAGATCGGTGGGGGATGAAAAACTGTTTTTT
>TRBJ2-1|many|TRBV5-5|TRBD2
CASSSTRGGNEQFF
TGTGCCAGCAGCTCAACCCGGGGGGGCAATGAGCAGTTCTTC
>TRBJ1-1|many|TRBV11-2|TRBD1
CASSVGTGQMNTEAFF
TGTGCCAGCAGCGTAGGGACAGGTCAAATGAACACTGAAGCTTTCTTT
>TRBJ2-3|many|TRBV7-2|TRBD1
CASSRRDRGADTQYF
TGTGCCAGCAGCCGCCGGGACAGGGGGGCAGATACGCAGTATTTT
>TRBJ2-1|many|TRBV7-2|.
CASSSRFSGSYNEQFF
TGTGCCAGCAGCTCACGTTTTTCGGGATCCTACAATGAGCAGTTCTTC